The clone carrying this T cell receptor (beta chain) occurred a few times. Its antigen is currently unknown. Trimming cost V 4 bases and J 2 bases; bases outside gene matches: 11. The CDR3 consists of 17 residues. From germline, CDR1 is SGHRS and CDR2 YFSETQ. The sample belongs to a study of beta chain features in type 1 diabetes. Broader study findings: The study found moderately but significantly shorter TCRB CDR3s in all four CD4+ subsets of Type 1 diabetes patients.

The sequenced template was cDNA made from the entire isolated RNA. Clones were read by immunoSEQ multiplex PCR, and TCRdb kept only the in-frame ones, dropping some. The sample consists of 200,000 to 300,000 clones, less than 15% of them appearing once. One heparinised blood draw averaging about 116 mL was given by each donor. Via the markers CD45RO/CCR7/CD25/CD127/CD95/CD27, stem cell-like memory, regulatory, central memory and naive CD4+ cells were sorted. All sorted populations exceeded 95% purity. The receptor's source is a woman in her thirties or forties in good health. Sequences were obtained from naive CD4+ T cells from blood. The chain uses TRBV5-1 and TRBJ2-3; 9 bases agree with TRBD1. Here the CDR3 DNA reads TGCGCCAGCAGCCTACGAGCCGGGACAGGGCCCACAGATACGCAGTATTTT. Amino acids: CASSLRAGTGPTDTQYF. Complete variable domain (other parts from reference TRBV5-1 and TRBJ2-3): KAGVTQTPRYLIKTRGQQVTLSCSPISGHRSVSWYQQTPGQGLQFLFEYFSETQRNKGNFPGRFSGRQFSNSRSEMNVSTLELGDSALYLCASSLRAGTGPTDTQYFGPGTRLTVL.